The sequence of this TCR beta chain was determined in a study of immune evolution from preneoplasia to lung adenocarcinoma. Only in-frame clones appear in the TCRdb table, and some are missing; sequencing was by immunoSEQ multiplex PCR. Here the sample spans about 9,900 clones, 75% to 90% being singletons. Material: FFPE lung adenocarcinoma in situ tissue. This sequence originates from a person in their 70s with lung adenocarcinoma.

The CDR3 is CASSLVVQASTDTQYF. CDR3 DNA: TGTGCCAGCAGCTTAGTAGTACAGGCTAGCACAGATACGCAGTATTTT. This chain links TRBV11-1 with TRBJ2-3; D possibly corresponds to TRBD1 (5 bases). The V and J ends lost 1 base and 0 bases respectively, with 11 bases between them. This CDR3 spans 16 amino acids. Germline values: CDR1 SGHAT, CDR2 FQDESV (reference sequence).